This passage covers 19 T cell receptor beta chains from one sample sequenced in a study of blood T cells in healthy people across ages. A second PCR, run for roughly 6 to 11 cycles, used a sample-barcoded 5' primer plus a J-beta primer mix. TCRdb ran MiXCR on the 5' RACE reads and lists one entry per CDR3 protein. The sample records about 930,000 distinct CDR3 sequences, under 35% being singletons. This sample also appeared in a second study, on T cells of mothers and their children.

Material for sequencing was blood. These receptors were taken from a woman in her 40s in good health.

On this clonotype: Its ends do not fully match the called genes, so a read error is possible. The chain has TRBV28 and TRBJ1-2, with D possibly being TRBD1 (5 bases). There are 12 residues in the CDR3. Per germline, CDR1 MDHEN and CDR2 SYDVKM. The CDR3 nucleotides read TGTACCAGCAGTCCCAAGGGGTTTGGCTACACCTTC. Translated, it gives CTSSPKGFGYTF.

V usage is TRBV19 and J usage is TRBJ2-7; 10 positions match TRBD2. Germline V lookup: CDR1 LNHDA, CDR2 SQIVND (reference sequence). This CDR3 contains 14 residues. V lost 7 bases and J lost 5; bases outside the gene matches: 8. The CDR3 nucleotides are TGTGCCAGTAACCCTGGCGGGACTAGCGACGAGCAGTACTTC. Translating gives CASNPGGTSDEQYF.

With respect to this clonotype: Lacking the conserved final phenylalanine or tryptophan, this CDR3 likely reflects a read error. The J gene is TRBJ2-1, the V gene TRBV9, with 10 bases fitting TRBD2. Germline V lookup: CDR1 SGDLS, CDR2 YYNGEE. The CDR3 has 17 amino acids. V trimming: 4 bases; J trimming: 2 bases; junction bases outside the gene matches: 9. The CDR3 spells CASSSGPSGGPYNEQFC. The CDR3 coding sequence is TGTGCCAGCAGCTCAGGGCCTAGCGGGGGTCCCTACAATGAGCAGTTCTGC.

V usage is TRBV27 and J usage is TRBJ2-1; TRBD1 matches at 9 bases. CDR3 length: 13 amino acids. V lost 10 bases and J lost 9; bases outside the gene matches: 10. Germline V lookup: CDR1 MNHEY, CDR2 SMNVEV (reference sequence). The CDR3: CATRTGAVSEQFF. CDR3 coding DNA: TGTGCCACCAGGACAGGGGCGGTAAGTGAGCAGTTCTTC.

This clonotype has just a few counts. CDR3 coding DNA: TGCGCCAGCGGGACACAAACTACGAACACTGAAGCTTTCTTT. Its translation: CASGTQTTNTEAFF. This chain uses TRBV5-1 with TRBJ1-1, with a possible D match to TRBD1 (6 bases). CDR3 length: 14 amino acids. Germline-derived CDR1 and CDR2 are SGHRS and YFSETQ. Trimming took 7 bases from V and 1 from J, leaving 14 bases between them. The whole variable domain, remainder taken from reference TRBV5-1 and TRBJ1-1, is KAGVTQTPRYLIKTRGQQVTLSCSPISGHRSVSWYQQTPGQGLQFLFEYFSETQRNKGNFPGRFSGRQFSNSRSEMNVSTLELGDSALYLCASGTQTTNTEAFFGQGTRLTVV.

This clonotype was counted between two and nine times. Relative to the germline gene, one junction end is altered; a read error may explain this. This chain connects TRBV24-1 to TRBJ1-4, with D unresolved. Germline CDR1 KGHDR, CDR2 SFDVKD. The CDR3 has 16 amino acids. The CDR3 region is CATSGTDFATNEKRFF. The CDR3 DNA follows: TGTGCCACCAGCGGAACAGACTTTGCCACTAATGAAAAACGGTTTTTT.

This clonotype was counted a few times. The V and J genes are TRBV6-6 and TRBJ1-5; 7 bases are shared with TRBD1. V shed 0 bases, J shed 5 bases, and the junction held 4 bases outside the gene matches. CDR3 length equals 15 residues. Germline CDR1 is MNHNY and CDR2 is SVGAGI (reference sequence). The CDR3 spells CASSYSVQGHQPQHF. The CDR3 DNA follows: TGTGCCAGCAGTTACTCGGTACAGGGGCATCAGCCCCAGCATTTT.

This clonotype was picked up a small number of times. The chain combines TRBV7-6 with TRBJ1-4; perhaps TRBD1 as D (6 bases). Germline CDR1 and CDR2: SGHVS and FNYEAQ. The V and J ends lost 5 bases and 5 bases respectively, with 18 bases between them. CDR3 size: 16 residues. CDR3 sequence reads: CASSQSTGRGNEKLFF. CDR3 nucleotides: TGTGCCAGCAGCCAATCAACAGGGAGGGGGAATGAAAAACTGTTTTTT. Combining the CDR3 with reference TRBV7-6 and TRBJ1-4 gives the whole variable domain GAGVSQSPRYKVTKRGQDVALRCDPISGHVSLYWYRQALGQGPEFLTYFNYEAQQDKSGLPNDRFSAERPEGSISTLTIQRTEQRDSAMYRCASSQSTGRGNEKLFFGSGTQLSVL.

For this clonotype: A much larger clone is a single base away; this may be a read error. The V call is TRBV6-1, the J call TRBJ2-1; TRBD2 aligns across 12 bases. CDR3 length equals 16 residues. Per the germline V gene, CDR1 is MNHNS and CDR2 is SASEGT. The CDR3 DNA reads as TGTGCCAGCAGTGCGCTAGCGGGGGGGTCCTGCAATGAGCAGTTCTTC. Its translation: CASSALAGGSCNEQFF.

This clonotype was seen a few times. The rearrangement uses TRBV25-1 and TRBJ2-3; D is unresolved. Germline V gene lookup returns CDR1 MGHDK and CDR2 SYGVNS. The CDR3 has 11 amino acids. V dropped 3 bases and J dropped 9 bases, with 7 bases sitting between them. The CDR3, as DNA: TGTGCCAGCAGTGACCGTTACACGCAGTATTTT. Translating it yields CASSDRYTQYF.

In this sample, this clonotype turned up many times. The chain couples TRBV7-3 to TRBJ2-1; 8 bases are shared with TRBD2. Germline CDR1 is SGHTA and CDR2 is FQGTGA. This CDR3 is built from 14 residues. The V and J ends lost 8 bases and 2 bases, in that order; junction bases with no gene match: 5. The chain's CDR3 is CASGAGGTYNEQFF. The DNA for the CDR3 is TGTGCCAGCGGGGCGGGGGGCACCTACAATGAGCAGTTCTTC.

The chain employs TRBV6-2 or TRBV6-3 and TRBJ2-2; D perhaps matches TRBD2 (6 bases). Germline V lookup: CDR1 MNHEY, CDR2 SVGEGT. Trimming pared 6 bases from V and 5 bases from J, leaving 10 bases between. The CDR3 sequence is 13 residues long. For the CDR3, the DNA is TGTGCCAGCAGCGTCCGGGGGACCGGGGAGCTGTTTTTT. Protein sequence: CASSVRGTGELFF.

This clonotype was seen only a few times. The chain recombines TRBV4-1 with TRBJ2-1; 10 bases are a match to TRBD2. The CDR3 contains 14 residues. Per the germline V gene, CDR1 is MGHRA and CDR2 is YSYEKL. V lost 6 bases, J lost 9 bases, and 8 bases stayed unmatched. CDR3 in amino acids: CASRERGGRSEQFF. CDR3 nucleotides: TGCGCCAGCAGAGAGCGGGGGGGCCGCAGTGAGCAGTTCTTC.

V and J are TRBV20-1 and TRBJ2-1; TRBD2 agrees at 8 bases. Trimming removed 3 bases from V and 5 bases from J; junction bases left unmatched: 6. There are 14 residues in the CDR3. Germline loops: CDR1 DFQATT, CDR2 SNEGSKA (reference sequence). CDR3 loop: CSARWRGDNNEQFF. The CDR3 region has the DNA TGCAGTGCTAGGTGGCGGGGGGATAACAATGAGCAGTTCTTC.

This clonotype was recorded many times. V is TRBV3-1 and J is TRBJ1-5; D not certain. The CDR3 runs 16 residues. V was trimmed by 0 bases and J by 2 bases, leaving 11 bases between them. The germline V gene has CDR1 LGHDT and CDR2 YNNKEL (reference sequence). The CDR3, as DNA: TGTGCCAGCAGCCAAGATACGGGTCAACGCAATCAGCCCCAGCATTTT. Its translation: CASSQDTGQRNQPQHF.

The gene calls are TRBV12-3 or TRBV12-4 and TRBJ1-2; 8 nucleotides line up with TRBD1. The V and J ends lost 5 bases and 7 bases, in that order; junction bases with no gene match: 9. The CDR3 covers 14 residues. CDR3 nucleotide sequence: TGTGCCAGCAGTCCCGGACAGGGTCTGAGTGGCTACACCTTC. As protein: CASSPGQGLSGYTF.

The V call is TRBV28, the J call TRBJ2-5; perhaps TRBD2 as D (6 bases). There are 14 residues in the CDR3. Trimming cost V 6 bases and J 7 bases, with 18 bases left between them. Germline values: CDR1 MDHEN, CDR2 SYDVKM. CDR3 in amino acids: CASRRGRRGGTQYF. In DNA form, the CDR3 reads TGTGCCAGCAGGCGGGGACGGCGCGGAGGGACCCAGTACTTC.

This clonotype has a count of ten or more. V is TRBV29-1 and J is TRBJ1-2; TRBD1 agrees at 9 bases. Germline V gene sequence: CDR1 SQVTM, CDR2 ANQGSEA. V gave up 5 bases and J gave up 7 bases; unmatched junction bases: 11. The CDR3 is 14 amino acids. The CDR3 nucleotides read TGCAGCGTTAATCTTGACAGGGGGACGGCTGGCTACACCTTC. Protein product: CSVNLDRGTAGYTF.

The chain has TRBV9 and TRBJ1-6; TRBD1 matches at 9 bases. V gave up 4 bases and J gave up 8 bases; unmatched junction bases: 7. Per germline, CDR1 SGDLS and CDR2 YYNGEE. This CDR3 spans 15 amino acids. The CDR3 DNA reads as TGTGCCAGCAGCCCCTCGAGGACAGGGGATTCACCCCTCCACTTT. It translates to CASSPSRTGDSPLHF.